This T cell receptor (beta chain) appears in the sequencing data of a study of human T cells and chemical hapten exposure. General study results and limits: It should be noted that donors had alopecia, so their immune response may differ from healthy people's.

Via MiXCR, TCRdb re-called the RACE reads, giving one row per CDR3 protein. The sample has 150,000 to 200,000 distinct CDR3 sequences; more than 20% are singletons. In its sample, this clonotype was seen a few times. Its antigen is currently unknown. Time point denoted: patch test 1, 2 weeks after DPC sensitization. Treatment in this sample: therapeutic diphenylcyclopropenone sensitization with weekly scalp DPC. Germline assignment: CDR1 SGHRS and CDR2 YFSETQ. V was cut by 6 bases and J by 2 bases, with 10 bases left in between. The CDR3 runs to 13 residues. This sequence originates from a woman aged 50 to 65 with alopecia areata. Some clones in this sample may be carry-over from other donors' samples. Sequenced here: whole blood, sampled in connection with sensitization to the hapten diphenylcyclopropenone (DPC). This sequence joins TRBV5-1 and TRBJ2-3; D is perhaps TRBD1 (6 bases). CDR3 region: CASNDRNTDTQYF. The CDR3, as DNA: TGCGCCAGCAATGACAGGAACACAGATACGCAGTATTTT.